This is a list of T cell receptor beta chains from one sample in a study of blood T cell repertoires in COVID-19. Produced via immunoSEQ multiplex PCR; TCRdb's table is partial and in-frame only. Of approximately 200,000 clones listed, approximately 91% were seen once; the top ten hold roughly 2%. The sample consisted of peripheral blood. These receptors were taken from a man aged 70-80 years with active or convalescent COVID-19. Both conserved end residues are part of each CDR3.

V: TRBV10-3
CDR3: CAISRVAGVSTGELFF

V: TRBV28
CDR3: CAIDSMTGNYEQYF

V: TRBV25-1
CDR3: CASSENHVSSYEQYF

V: TRBV9
CDR3: CASSVGTGEGEKLFF

V: TRBV12-3/TRBV12-4
CDR3: CASRQETSYEQYF

V: TRBV19
CDR3: CASSSRGETQYF

V: TRBV18
CDR3: CASSTARGLGNTIYF

V: TRBV19
CDR3: CASSTDPPTDTQYF

V: TRBV5-1
CDR3: CASSLGDPGQDTQYF

V: TRBV10-1
CDR3: CASSEYSVPDTQYF

V: TRBV12-2
CDR3: CASRFRGPWAYEQYF

V: TRBV6-5
CDR3: CATSGGRQRDGYTF